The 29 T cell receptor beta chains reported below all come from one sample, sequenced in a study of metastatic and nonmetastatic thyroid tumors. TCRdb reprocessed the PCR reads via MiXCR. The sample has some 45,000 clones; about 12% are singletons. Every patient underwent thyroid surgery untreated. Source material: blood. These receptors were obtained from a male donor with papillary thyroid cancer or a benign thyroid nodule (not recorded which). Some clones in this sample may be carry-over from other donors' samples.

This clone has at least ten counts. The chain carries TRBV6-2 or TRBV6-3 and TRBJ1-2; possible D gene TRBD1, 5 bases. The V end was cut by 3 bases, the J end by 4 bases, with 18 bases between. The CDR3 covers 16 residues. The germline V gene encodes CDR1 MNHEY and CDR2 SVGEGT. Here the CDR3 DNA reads TGTGCCAGCAGTTATCTACGGACACCTAGGGGCTATGGCTACACCTTC. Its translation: CASSYLRTPRGYGYTF.

CDR3: CASSLSVRAAGELFF. As DNA, the CDR3 is TGTGCCAGCAGCCTGAGCGTGAGGGCCGCCGGGGAGCTGTTTTTT. V gene TRBV5-4 combines with J gene TRBJ2-2; TRBD2 is a possible D gene (5 bases). Trimming removed 4 bases from V and 6 bases from J, with 16 bases in between. The V gene's germline CDR1 is SGHNT and CDR2 YYREEE (reference sequence). CDR3 length equals 15 residues.

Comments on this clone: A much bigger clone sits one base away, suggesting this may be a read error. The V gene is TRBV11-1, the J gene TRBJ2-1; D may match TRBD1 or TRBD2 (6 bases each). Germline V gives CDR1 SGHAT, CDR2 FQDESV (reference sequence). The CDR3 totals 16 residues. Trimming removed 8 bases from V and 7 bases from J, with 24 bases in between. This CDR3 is CASRKRGAGLDNEQFF. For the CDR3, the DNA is TGTGCCAGCCGAAAGAGGGGGGCAGGTCTTGATAATGAGCAGTTCTTC.

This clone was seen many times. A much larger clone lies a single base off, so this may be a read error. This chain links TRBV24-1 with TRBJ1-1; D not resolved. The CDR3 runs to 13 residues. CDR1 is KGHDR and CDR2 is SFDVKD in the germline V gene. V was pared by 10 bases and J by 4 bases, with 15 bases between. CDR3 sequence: CATTRAGGTEAFF. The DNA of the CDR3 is TGTGCCACTACGAGGGCGGGAGGCACTGAAGCTTTCTTT.

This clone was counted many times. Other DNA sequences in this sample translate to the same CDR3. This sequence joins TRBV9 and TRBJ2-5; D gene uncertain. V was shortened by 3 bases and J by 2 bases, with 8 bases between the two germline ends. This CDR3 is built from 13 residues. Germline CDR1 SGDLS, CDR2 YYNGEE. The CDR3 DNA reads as TGTGCCAGCAGCGCCAGCCCACAAGAGACCCAGTACTTC. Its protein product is CASSASPQETQYF.

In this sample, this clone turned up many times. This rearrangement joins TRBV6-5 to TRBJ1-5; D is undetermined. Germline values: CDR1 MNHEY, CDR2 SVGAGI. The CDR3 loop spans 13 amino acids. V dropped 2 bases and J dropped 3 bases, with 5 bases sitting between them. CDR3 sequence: CASSYDFNQPQHF. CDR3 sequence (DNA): TGTGCCAGCAGTTACGACTTCAATCAGCCCCAGCATTTT.

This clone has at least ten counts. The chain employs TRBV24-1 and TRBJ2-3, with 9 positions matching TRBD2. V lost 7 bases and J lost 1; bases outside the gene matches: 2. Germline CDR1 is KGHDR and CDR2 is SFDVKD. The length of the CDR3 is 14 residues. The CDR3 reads CATRAGGGTDTQYF. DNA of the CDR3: TGTGCCACCAGGGCGGGAGGGGGCACAGATACGCAGTATTTT.

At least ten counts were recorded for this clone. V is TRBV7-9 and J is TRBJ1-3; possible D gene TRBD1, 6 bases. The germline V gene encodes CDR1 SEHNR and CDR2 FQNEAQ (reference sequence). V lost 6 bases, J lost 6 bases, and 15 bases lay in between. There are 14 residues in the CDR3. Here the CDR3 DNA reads TGTGCCAGCAGAAGGGGGGACCCCTTAAACACCATATATTTT. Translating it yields CASRRGDPLNTIYF.

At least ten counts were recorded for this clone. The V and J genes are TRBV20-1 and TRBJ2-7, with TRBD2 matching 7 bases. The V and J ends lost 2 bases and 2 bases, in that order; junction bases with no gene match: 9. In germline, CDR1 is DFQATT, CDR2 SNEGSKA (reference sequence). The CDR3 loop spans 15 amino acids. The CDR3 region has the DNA TGCAGTGCTAGACCCCTTCCTAGCGGTACCTACGAGCAGTACTTC. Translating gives CSARPLPSGTYEQYF.

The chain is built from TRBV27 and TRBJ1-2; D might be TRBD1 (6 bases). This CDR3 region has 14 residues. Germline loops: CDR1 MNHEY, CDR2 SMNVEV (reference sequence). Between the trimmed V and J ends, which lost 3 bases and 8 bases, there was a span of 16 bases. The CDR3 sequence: CASSFWTAGRGYTF. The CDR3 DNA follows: TGTGCCAGCAGTTTTTGGACAGCGGGTCGGGGCTACACCTTC.

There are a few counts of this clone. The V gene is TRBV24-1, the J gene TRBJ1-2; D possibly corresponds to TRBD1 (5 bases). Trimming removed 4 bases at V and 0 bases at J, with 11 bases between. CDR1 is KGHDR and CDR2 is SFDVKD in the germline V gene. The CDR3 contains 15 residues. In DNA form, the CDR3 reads TGTGCCACCAGTGACCAGGACACTTCTAACTATGGCTACACCTTC. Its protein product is CATSDQDTSNYGYTF.

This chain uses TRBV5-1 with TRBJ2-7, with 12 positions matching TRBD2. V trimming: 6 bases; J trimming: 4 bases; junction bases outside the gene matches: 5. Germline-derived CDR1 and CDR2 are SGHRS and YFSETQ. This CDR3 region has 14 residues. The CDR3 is CASTPGLAGYEQYF. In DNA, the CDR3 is TGCGCCAGCACCCCGGGACTAGCGGGTTACGAGCAGTACTTC.

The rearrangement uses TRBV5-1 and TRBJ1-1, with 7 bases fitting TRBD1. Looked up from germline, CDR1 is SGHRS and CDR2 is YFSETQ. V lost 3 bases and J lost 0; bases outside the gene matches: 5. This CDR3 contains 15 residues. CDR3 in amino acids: CASSWRQGMNTEAFF. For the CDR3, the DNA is TGCGCCAGCAGCTGGAGACAGGGCATGAACACTGAAGCTTTCTTT.

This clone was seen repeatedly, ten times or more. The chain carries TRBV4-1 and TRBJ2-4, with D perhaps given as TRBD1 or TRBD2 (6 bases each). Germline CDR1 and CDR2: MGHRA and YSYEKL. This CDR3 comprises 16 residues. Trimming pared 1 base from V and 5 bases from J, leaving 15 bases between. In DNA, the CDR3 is TGCGCCAGCAGCCAAGTCCCCCGGGGGACACAAAACATTCAGTACTTC. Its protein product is CASSQVPRGTQNIQYF.

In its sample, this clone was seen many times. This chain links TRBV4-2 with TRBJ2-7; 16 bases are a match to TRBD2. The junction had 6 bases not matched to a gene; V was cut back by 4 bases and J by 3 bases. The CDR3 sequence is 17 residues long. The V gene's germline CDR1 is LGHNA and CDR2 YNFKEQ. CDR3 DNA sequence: TGTGCCAGCAGCCCGGGACTAGCGGGAGGGCCGATCTACGAGCAGTACTTC. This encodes CASSPGLAGGPIYEQYF.

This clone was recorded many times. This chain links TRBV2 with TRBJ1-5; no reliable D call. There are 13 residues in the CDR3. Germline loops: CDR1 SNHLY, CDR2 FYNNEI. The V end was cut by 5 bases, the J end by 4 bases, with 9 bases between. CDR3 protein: CASSSGGNQPQHF. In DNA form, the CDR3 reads TGTGCCAGCAGTTCTGGAGGTAATCAGCCCCAGCATTTT.

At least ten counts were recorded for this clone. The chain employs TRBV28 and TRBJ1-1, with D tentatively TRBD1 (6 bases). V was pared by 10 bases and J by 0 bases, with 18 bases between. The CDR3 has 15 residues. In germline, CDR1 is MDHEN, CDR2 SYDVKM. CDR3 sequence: CATIAQGSVNTEAFF. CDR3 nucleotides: TGTGCCACCATTGCACAGGGATCAGTGAACACTGAAGCTTTCTTT. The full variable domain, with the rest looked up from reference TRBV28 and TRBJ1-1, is DVKVTQSSRYLVKRTGEKVFLECVQDMDHENMFWYRQDPGLGLRLIYFSYDVKMKEKGDIPEGYSVSREKKERFSLILESASTNQTSMYLCATIAQGSVNTEAFFGQGTRLTVV.

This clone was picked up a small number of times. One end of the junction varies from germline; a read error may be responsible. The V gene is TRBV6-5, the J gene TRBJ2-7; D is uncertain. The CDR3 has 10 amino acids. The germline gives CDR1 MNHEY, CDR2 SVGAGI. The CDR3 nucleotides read TGTGCCAGCAGTCCCTACGAGCTGTACTTC. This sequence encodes CASSPYELYF.

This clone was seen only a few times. CDR3 region: CASLGRAIYNEQFF. For the CDR3, the DNA is TGTGCCAGCCTCGGGAGGGCCATCTACAATGAGCAGTTCTTC. The chain uses TRBV6-1 and TRBJ2-5; 8 nucleotides agree with TRBD2. The DNA end lines up better with TRBJ2-1; the J call may be wrong. Germline V gene data show CDR1 as MNHNS and CDR2 as SASEGT. The CDR3 has 14 amino acids.

In DNA, the CDR3 is TGTGCCAGCAGCCACCAAAAGGGTTACAATGAGCAGTTCTTC. It specifies CASSHQKGYNEQFF. The gene calls are TRBV14 and TRBJ2-1; D is undetermined. CDR3 size: 14 residues. Germline lookup yields CDR1 SGHDN and CDR2 FVKESK. V lost 3 bases to trimming and J lost 4 bases, with 10 bases between them.

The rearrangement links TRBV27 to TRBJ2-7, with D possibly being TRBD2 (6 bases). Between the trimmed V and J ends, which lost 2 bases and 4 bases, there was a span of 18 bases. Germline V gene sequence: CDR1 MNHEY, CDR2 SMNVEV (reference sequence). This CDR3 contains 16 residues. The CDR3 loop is CASSLQGPGGMYEQYF. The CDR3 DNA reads TGTGCCAGCAGTTTACAGGGTCCCGGGGGAATGTACGAGCAGTACTTC.

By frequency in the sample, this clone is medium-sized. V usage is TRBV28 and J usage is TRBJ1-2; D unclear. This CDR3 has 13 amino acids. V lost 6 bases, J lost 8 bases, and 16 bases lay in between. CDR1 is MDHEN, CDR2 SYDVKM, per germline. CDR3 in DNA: TGTGCCAGCAGCGATACCGGAGGGTACGGCTACACCTTC. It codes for CASSDTGGYGYTF.

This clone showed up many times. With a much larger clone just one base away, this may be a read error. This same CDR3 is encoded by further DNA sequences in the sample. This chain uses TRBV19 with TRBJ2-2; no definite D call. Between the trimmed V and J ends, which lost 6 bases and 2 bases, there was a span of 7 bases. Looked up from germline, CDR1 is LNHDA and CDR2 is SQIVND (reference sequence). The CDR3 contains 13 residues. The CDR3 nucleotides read TGTGCCAGTAGCGCCATTAACACCGGGGAGCTGTTTTTT. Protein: CASSAINTGELFF. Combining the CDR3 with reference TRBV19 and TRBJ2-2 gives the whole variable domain DGGITQSPKYLFRKEGQNVTLSCEQNLNHDAMYWYRQDPGQGLRLIYYSQIVNDFQKGDIAEGYSVSREKKESFPLTVTSAQKNPTAFYLCASSAINTGELFFGEGSRLTVL.

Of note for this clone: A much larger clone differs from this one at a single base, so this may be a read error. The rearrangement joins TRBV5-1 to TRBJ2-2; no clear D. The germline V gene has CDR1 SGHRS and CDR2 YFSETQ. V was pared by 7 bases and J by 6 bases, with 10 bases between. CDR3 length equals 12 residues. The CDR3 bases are TGCGCCAGCGGCCCCTCCCCCGGGGAGCTGTTTTTT. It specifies CASGPSPGELFF.

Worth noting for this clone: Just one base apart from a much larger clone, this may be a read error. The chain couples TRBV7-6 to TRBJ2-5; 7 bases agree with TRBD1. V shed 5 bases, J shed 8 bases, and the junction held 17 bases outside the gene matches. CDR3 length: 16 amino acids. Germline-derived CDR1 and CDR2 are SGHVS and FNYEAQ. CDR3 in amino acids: CASSPTGLASPDTQYF. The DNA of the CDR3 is TGTGCCAGCAGCCCGACAGGGTTGGCTAGCCCAGATACCCAGTACTTC.

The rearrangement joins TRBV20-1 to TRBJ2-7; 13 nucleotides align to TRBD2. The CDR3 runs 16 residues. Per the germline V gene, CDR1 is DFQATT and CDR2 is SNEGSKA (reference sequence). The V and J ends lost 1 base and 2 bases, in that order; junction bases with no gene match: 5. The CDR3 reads CSARAAGTSGTYEQYF. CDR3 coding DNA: TGCAGTGCTAGAGCCGCCGGGACTAGCGGGACCTACGAGCAGTACTTC.

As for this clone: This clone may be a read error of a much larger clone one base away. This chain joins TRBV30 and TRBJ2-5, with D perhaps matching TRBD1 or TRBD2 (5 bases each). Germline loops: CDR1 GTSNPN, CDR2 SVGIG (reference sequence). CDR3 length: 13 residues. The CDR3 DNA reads TGTGCCTGGAGTCTGGGACGGGGAGAGACCCATTACTTC. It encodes CAWSLGRGETHYF.

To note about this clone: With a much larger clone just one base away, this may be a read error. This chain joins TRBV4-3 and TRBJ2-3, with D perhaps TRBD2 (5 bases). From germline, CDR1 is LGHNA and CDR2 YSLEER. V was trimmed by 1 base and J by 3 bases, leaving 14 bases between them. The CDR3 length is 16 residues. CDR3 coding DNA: TGCGCCAGCAGCCAAGGGAGCTGGAGGCAAACAGATACGCAGTATTTT. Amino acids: CASSQGSWRQTDTQYF.

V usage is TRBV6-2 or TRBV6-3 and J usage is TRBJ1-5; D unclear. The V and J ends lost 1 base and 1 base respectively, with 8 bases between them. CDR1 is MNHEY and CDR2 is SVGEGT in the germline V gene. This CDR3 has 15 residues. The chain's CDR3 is CASSYLGGSNQPQHF. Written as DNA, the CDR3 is TGTGCCAGCAGTTACTTGGGCGGGAGCAATCAGCCCCAGCATTTT.